The 11 T cell receptor beta chains below all came from one sample that was sequenced in a study of T cells expressing NK-cell markers. After re-calling the 5' RACE reads, TCRdb lists one entry per CDR3 protein, DNA absent. The table lists about 400,000 distinct CDR3 sequences. Specimen: blood T cells: a sorted CD56 or NKG2C T cell subset, CD4+ or CD8+ T cells, or bulk PBMC T cells (not recorded which). The source is a woman between 50 and 59 years old in good health.

V usage is TRBV27 and J usage is TRBJ1-5. Germline CDR1 MNHEY, CDR2 SMNVEV (reference sequence). This CDR3 is built from 14 residues. This CDR3 is CASRGGREGQPQHF.

The V gene is TRBV15, the J gene TRBJ2-7; no DNA is available, so the TRBD2 call from TCRdb remains unchecked. CDR3 length: 15 residues. Germline-derived CDR1 and CDR2 are LNHNV and YYDKDF (reference sequence). CDR3 region: CATSRGREVGYEQYF.

The chain combines TRBV4-1 with TRBJ2-3; TCRdb selects TRBD2, and the lack of DNA leaves this call unchecked. The CDR3 spans 15 residues. The germline V gene encodes CDR1 MGHRA and CDR2 YSYEKL. CDR3 region: CASSHSGSGEDTQYF.

V gene TRBV3-1 combines with J gene TRBJ2-1; lacking DNA, the TRBD1 call made by TCRdb goes unchecked. In germline, CDR1 is LGHDT, CDR2 YNNKEL (reference sequence). CDR3 length: 13 amino acids. CDR3 loop: CASGQPIGNEQFF.

The J gene is TRBJ2-7, the V gene TRBV4-2; TCRdb calls TRBD2, which cannot be checked without DNA. Germline CDR1 and CDR2: LGHNA and YNFKEQ. This CDR3 spans 16 amino acids. The CDR3 sequence is CASSQDNSGRGYEQYF.

The chain is built from TRBV29-1 and TRBJ2-1; the TRBD1 assignment by TCRdb is unverifiable without DNA. The CDR3 runs 11 residues. CDR1 and CDR2 from the germline V gene are SQVTM and ANQGSEA. The CDR3 sequence is CSVEKQWRQFF.

The gene calls are TRBV6-6 and TRBJ1-2. The CDR3 sequence is 13 residues long. CDR1 MNHNY and CDR2 SVGAGI come from the germline V gene (reference sequence). The CDR3 spells CASSHGDLYGYTF.

The gene calls are TRBV10-3 and TRBJ2-1; TCRdb reports TRBD1, a call that lacks DNA to check it against. Germline V gene data show CDR1 as ENHRY and CDR2 as SYGVKD. The CDR3 runs to 12 residues. The CDR3 sequence: CAISELGGAQFF.

This sequence joins TRBV29-1 and TRBJ2-1; as DNA is missing, the TRBD1 call by TCRdb cannot be tested. The CDR3 sequence is 13 residues long. Germline values: CDR1 SQVTM, CDR2 ANQGSEA. This CDR3 reads CSLSGGAPGEQFF.

The chain is built from TRBV12-3 or TRBV12-4 and TRBJ1-2; TCRdb names TRBD1, which stays unverified in the absence of DNA. This CDR3 is 16 amino acids long. The CDR3 sequence is CASRRTGAVFNYGYTF.

The chain employs TRBV15 and TRBJ2-3; TCRdb indicates TRBD1, and absent DNA this call remains unverified. The germline CDR1 and CDR2 sequences are LNHNV and YYDKDF (reference sequence). The CDR3 loop spans 18 amino acids. The CDR3 is CATSSGVDRDIRTDTQYF.